These 8 T cell receptor beta chains were sequenced from one sample in a study of CD4 T cells in relation to SARS-CoV-2 and coronaviruses (dated by TCRdb to the early 2020s). No antigen has been assigned to these receptors. CD4+ T cells from unexposed donors were collected before the COVID-19 pandemic (2011-2018). The EasySep CD4+ T cell isolation kit was used to isolate CD4+ T cells once the cultures had run for nine to eleven days. Libraries came from the immunoSEQ multiplex PCR assay. The table was pulled from immuneACCESS by TCRdb, which kept in-frame rearrangements only. Such tables lose some clones; where checked, under half of the loss comes from unresolved V genes, and the rest has no known cause. In this sample the table shows about 15,000 clones, roughly 80% of which occur a single time. The biggest ten clones account for 18% of the sample. The sequenced material came from CD4+ T cells from PBMCs, cultured in vitro. The receptor source for this set is a human donor in good health.

The DNA for the CDR3 is TGTGCCAGCAGCTTACCCGGGGGAGAATATGGCTACACCTTC. Its translation: CASSLPGGEYGYTF. The chain is built from TRBV5-4 and TRBJ1-2; TRBD1 might be the D (5 bases). Germline CDR1 reads SGHNT; CDR2 reads YYREEE (reference sequence). Deletions cut 2 bases from V and 5 bases from J, with 13 bases between. The CDR3 has 14 amino acids.

The rearrangement links TRBV5-1 to TRBJ1-2, with TRBD1 identical over 8 bases. This CDR3 is 14 amino acids long. V was clipped by 0 bases and J by 5 bases; unmatched bases: 3. From germline, CDR1 is SGHRS and CDR2 YFSETQ. The CDR3 loop is CASSLGQGRYGYTF. The CDR3, as DNA: TGCGCCAGCAGCTTGGGACAGGGGAGGTATGGCTACACCTTC.

The J gene is TRBJ1-1, the V gene TRBV6-5, with D hard to call. Deletions cut 6 bases from V and 1 base from J, with 12 bases between. Germline CDR1 is MNHEY and CDR2 is SVGAGI. The CDR3 sequence is 14 residues long. The CDR3 loop is CASSPIQPNTEAFF. CDR3 in DNA: TGTGCCAGCAGCCCCATTCAGCCGAACACTGAAGCTTTCTTT.

The chain links TRBV9 to TRBJ1-2, with 8 bases fitting TRBD1. In germline, CDR1 is SGDLS, CDR2 YYNGEE. V lost 2 bases, J lost 8 bases, and 8 bases stayed unmatched. The CDR3 consists of 14 residues. The CDR3 is CASSVTDRGEGYTF. The CDR3 coding sequence is TGTGCCAGCAGCGTTACAGACAGGGGCGAAGGCTACACCTTC.

The V call is TRBV27, the J call TRBJ1-2, with 8 bases matching TRBD1. Germline V CDR1 and CDR2: MNHEY, SMNVEV (reference sequence). The length of the CDR3 is 16 residues. The V and J ends lost 6 bases and 0 bases, in that order; junction bases with no gene match: 9. The DNA of the CDR3 is TGTGCCAGCAGACAGGGGGGCAGGGTAGCTAACTATGGCTACACCTTC. Protein: CASRQGGRVANYGYTF.

This clone was observed a single time. This CDR3 is CAISERAGTGNQPQHF. CDR3 nucleotide sequence: TGTGCCATCAGTGAGCGTGCCGGGACCGGCAATCAGCCCCAGCATTTT. The V gene is TRBV10-3, the J gene TRBJ1-5; D may be TRBD1 (5 bases). V was trimmed by 2 bases and J by 2 bases, leaving 13 bases between them. Germline V gives CDR1 ENHRY, CDR2 SYGVKD. The CDR3 length is 16 residues.

This clone came up once. The chain combines TRBV24-1 with TRBJ2-7; a possible D gene is TRBD1 (6 bases). Germline V gene sequence: CDR1 KGHDR, CDR2 SFDVKD. The V end was cut by 3 bases, the J end by 5 bases, with 13 bases between. CDR3 length equals 14 residues. The CDR3 bases are TGTGCCACCAGTGATCCCCAGGGGTCCCACGAGCAGTACTTC. Encoded protein: CATSDPQGSHEQYF.

This chain connects TRBV5-1 to TRBJ2-7, with D unclear. This CDR3 is built from 14 residues. V lost 0 bases and J 3 bases, leaving 10 bases between the germline ends. CDR1 SGHRS and CDR2 YFSETQ come from the germline V gene. The CDR3 DNA follows: TGCGCCAGCAGCTTGGTTGGGCAAATCTACGAGCAGTACTTC. Its protein product is CASSLVGQIYEQYF.